These 9 T cell receptor beta chains share one sample of origin, sequenced in a study of T-cell memory formation after mild COVID-19. TCRdb independently ran MiXCR on the 5' RACE reads; one entry per CDR3 protein. This table holds a few hundred thousand distinct CDR3 sequences, over 15% found once. The sequenced material came from PBMCs or a T cell subset sorted from them (not recorded which). The source is a man aged 18 to 29 who had mild COVID-19 (a few samples of this study predate the infection). Cell type and time point are not known.

This clonotype was seen a few times. The chain joins TRBV7-2 to TRBJ1-5; no firm D call. This CDR3 comprises 15 residues. CDR1 is SGHTA, CDR2 FQGNSA, per germline. Trimming took off 4 bases at V and 3 bases at J, with 13 bases between the two ends. The CDR3 DNA follows: TGTGCCAGCAGCTCCGCCCTAGGGAACAATCAGCCCCAGCATTTT. It is translated as CASSSALGNNQPQHF.

This chain uses TRBV5-1 with TRBJ2-5, with 8 bases lining up with TRBD1. The CDR3 loop spans 16 amino acids. CDR1 and CDR2 from the germline V gene are SGHRS and YFSETQ. The ends lost 1 base at V and 4 bases at J; junction bases unmatched: 9. CDR3 DNA: TGCGCCAGCAGCTTGACCGGGACAGGTAGTGGAGAGACCCAGTACTTC. This gives the protein CASSLTGTGSGETQYF.

This clonotype was seen a handful of times. The CDR3 is CASSFRDLDEQYF. The CDR3, as DNA: TGTGCCAGCAGCTTCCGGGACCTAGACGAGCAGTACTTC. This chain connects TRBV7-2 to TRBJ2-7; either TRBD1 or TRBD2 may fit D (5 bases each). V gave up 3 bases and J gave up 5 bases, with 11 bases separating them. Germline values: CDR1 SGHTA, CDR2 FQGNSA. The CDR3 is 13 residues long. The full variable domain, rest sourced from reference TRBV7-2 and TRBJ2-7, is GAGVSQSPSNKVTEKGKDVELRCDPISGHTALYWYRQSLGQGLEFLIYFQGNSAPDKSGLPSDRFSAERTGGSVSTLTIQRTQQEDSAVYLCASSFRDLDEQYFGPGTRLTVT.

V usage is TRBV6-6 and J usage is TRBJ1-1, with D unclear. CDR1 and CDR2 from the germline V gene are MNHNY and SVGAGI (reference sequence). The CDR3 covers 13 residues. With 6 bases removed from V and 5 bases from J, the gap between germline ends came to 13 bases. The CDR3 DNA sequence: TGTGCCAGCAGAGCGACGGAGGGAACTGAAGCTTTCTTT. Translating it yields CASRATEGTEAFF.

This clonotype has only a few counts. This rearrangement joins TRBV20-1 to TRBJ2-3; D remains unclear. The CDR3 totals 15 residues. From germline, CDR1 is DFQATT and CDR2 SNEGSKA (reference sequence). Trimming took off 3 bases at V and 0 bases at J, with 13 bases between the two ends. CDR3 sequence reads: CSASLPLTSTDTQYF. CDR3 DNA: TGCAGTGCTAGCCTTCCACTTACCAGCACAGATACGCAGTATTTT.

The chain links TRBV29-1 to TRBJ1-1; D call uncertain. Trimming took 8 bases from V and 4 from J, leaving 14 bases between them. The germline CDR1 and CDR2 sequences are SQVTM and ANQGSEA. CDR3 size: 12 residues. The CDR3 loop is CSIGSRGTEAFF. For the CDR3, the DNA is TGCAGCATCGGGTCCCGGGGCACTGAAGCTTTCTTT.

The chain uses TRBV11-2 and TRBJ1-3; D gene ambiguous. The germline gives CDR1 SGHAT, CDR2 FQNNGV. The length of the CDR3 is 15 residues. Trimming shortened V by 3 bases and J by 4 bases, and 13 bases separated the two germline ends. The CDR3 nucleotides read TGTGCCAGCAGCTTTAATGTGGGTTCAGGAAACACCATATATTTT. This gives the protein CASSFNVGSGNTIYF.

This clonotype was observed a few times. The CDR3 loop reads CASSLYGQINQPQHF. CDR3 in DNA: TGTGCCAGCAGTTTATATGGACAGATCAATCAGCCCCAGCATTTT. This chain links TRBV27 with TRBJ1-5; a weak D match, TRBD1 (6 bases). The CDR3 loop spans 15 amino acids. Looked up from germline, CDR1 is MNHEY and CDR2 is SMNVEV (reference sequence). Trimming shortened V by 1 base and J by 3 bases, and 10 bases separated the two germline ends.

The chain is built from TRBV10-2 and TRBJ2-7; D is unclear. Per the germline V gene, CDR1 is WSHSY and CDR2 is SAAADI. This CDR3 is built from 14 residues. The V and J ends lost 4 bases and 4 bases respectively, with 14 bases between them. The CDR3 sequence: CASSVGHILYEQYF. CDR3 sequence (DNA): TGCGCCAGCAGTGTCGGCCACATCCTATACGAGCAGTACTTC.